The 26 T cell receptor beta chains below come from one sample, sequenced in a study of shared clonotypes between healthy human individuals. Data came from immunoSEQ multiplex PCR; TCRdb stores just in-frame clones and leaves some out. The repertoire holds a few million clones, with around 93% as singletons. Cells designated naive CD8 were CD45RO-negative and were positively selected for CCR7, with terminally differentiated effector memory CD45RA+ cells excluded. Sequencing was done on a sample of naive CD8+ T cells from PBMCs. Source of these receptors: a man in his late teens or twenties in good health. Some clones in this sample may be carry-over from other donors' samples.

The rearrangement uses TRBV15 and TRBJ1-5, with a weak D call TRBD1 (5 bases). V shed 1 base and J shed 7 bases, with 11 bases lying between them. Germline V gene lookup returns CDR1 LNHNV and CDR2 YYDKDF (reference sequence). The CDR3 covers 14 residues. CDR3 in DNA: TGTGCCACCAGCAGAGGAGGGGAGAGCCAGCCCCAGCATTTT. This sequence encodes CATSRGGESQPQHF. The variable domain in full, completed from reference TRBV15 and TRBJ1-5, reads DAMVIQNPRYQVTQFGKPVTLSCSQTLNHNVMYWYQQKSSQAPKLLFHYYDKDFNNEADTPDNFQSRRPNTSFCFLDIRSPGLGDTAMYLCATSRGGESQPQHFGDGTRLSIL.

V is TRBV9 and J is TRBJ2-3; D unclear. V lost 3 bases to trimming and J lost 0 bases, with 14 bases between them. The CDR3 has 16 amino acids. The germline V gene encodes CDR1 SGDLS and CDR2 YYNGEE. CDR3 sequence: CASSANLIPSTDTQYF. CDR3 sequence (DNA): TGTGCCAGCAGCGCCAATCTCATACCCAGCACAGATACGCAGTATTTT. Using reference TRBV9 and TRBJ2-3 for the parts outside the CDR3, the full variable domain is DSGVTQTPKHLITATGQRVTLRCSPRSGDLSVYWYQQSLDQGLQFLIQYYNGEERAKGNILERFSAQQFPDLHSELNLSSLELGDSALYFCASSANLIPSTDTQYFGPGTRLTVL.

The gene calls are TRBV29-1 and TRBJ1-2; 10 bases agree with TRBD1. The CDR3 runs 14 residues. CDR1 and CDR2 (germline): SQVTM, ANQGSEA. The V segment lost 7 bases and the J segment 4 bases; nucleotides outside the gene matches: 9. The DNA of the CDR3 is TGCAGCGCCAAGGACAGGGGGGGTGTCTATGGCTACACCTTC. It encodes CSAKDRGGVYGYTF.

The chain links TRBV2 to TRBJ2-5, with D unresolved. The CDR3 spans 17 residues. Germline V CDR1 and CDR2: SNHLY, FYNNEI. Trimming took 1 base from V and 1 from J, leaving 16 bases between them. As DNA, the CDR3 is TGTGCCAGCAGTGAAGTGGGCCAGGTCATTCTCCAAGAGACCCAGTACTTC. Its protein product is CASSEVGQVILQETQYF.

The J gene is TRBJ2-7, the V gene TRBV5-6; no definite D call. CDR1 and CDR2 from the germline V gene are SGHDT and YYEEEE. Trimming cost V 0 bases and J 0 bases, with 7 bases left between them. The CDR3 runs to 14 residues. The chain's CDR3 is CASSLATDSYEQYF. CDR3 in DNA: TGTGCCAGCAGCTTGGCGACGGACTCCTACGAGCAGTACTTC.

The count of this clone is one. The V and J genes are TRBV7-2 and TRBJ2-7; TRBD2 might be the D (6 bases). Germline V gives CDR1 SGHTA, CDR2 FQGNSA. V lost 4 bases, J lost 1 base, and 17 bases lay in between. This CDR3 spans 16 amino acids. CDR3 amino acids: CASSSLLSGPSYEQYF. For the CDR3, the DNA is TGTGCCAGCAGCTCCCTACTTAGCGGACCTTCCTACGAGCAGTACTTC.

The J gene is TRBJ2-1, the V gene TRBV28; TRBD2 matches 13 bases. The CDR3 loop spans 16 amino acids. With 5 bases clipped from V and 9 bases from J, the junction kept 10 bases outside the gene matches. In germline, CDR1 is MDHEN, CDR2 SYDVKM. CDR3 in DNA: TGTGCCAGCAGTCCCTGGACTAGCGGGAGTGGGGGTGAGCAGTTCTTC. This translates into CASSPWTSGSGGEQFF. The full variable domain, completed using reference TRBV28 and TRBJ2-1, is DVKVTQSSRYLVKRTGEKVFLECVQDMDHENMFWYRQDPGLGLRLIYFSYDVKMKEKGDIPEGYSVSREKKERFSLILESASTNQTSMYLCASSPWTSGSGGEQFFGPGTRLTVL.

CDR3 in DNA: TGTGCCAGCAGTGGGGTGGGCGGACGGTCTGGGGCCAACGTCCTGACTTTC. Translated, it gives CASSGVGGRSGANVLTF. The chain employs TRBV2 and TRBJ2-6; D not certain. The CDR3 runs to 17 residues. V was shortened by 4 bases and J by 1 base, with 14 bases between the two germline ends. Germline lookup yields CDR1 SNHLY and CDR2 FYNNEI.

As regards this clone: This sample includes further DNA sequences coding for the same CDR3. The gene calls are TRBV7-9 and TRBJ2-7; D remains unclear. The V end was cut by 0 bases, the J end by 7 bases, with 7 bases between. CDR3 length: 12 amino acids. Germline CDR1 and CDR2: SEHNR and FQNEAQ (reference sequence). The CDR3 sequence is CASSLAGGEQYF. The CDR3 nucleotides read TGTGCCAGCAGCTTAGCGGGTGGGGAGCAGTACTTC.

The J gene is TRBJ2-7, the V gene TRBV28, with unresolved D. V was shortened by 4 bases and J by 7 bases, with 11 bases between the two germline ends. The CDR3 runs 12 residues. The germline gives CDR1 MDHEN, CDR2 SYDVKM. The DNA for the CDR3 is TGTGCCAGCAGTTACGGACGTGGGGAGCAGTACTTC. This gives the protein CASSYGRGEQYF.

This chain connects TRBV4-1 to TRBJ2-1; 10 bases align to TRBD2. With V trimmed by 0 bases and J by 7 bases, 12 bases remained unmatched. Germline values: CDR1 MGHRA, CDR2 YSYEKL. This CDR3 has 18 residues. This CDR3 is CASSQESYLLAGVNEQFF. In nucleotides, the CDR3 is TGCGCCAGCAGCCAAGAGTCTTATCTCCTAGCGGGAGTAAATGAGCAGTTCTTC.

This clone has only one observation. CDR3 nucleotides: TGTGCCAGCAGTTTATCAGGGGGTCGGTACACTGAAGCTTTCTTT. This gives the protein CASSLSGGRYTEAFF. The chain uses TRBV27 and TRBJ1-1; tentatively, D is TRBD1 (6 bases). The CDR3 loop spans 15 amino acids. Germline V CDR1 and CDR2: MNHEY, SMNVEV (reference sequence). V lost 0 bases and J 3 bases, leaving 11 bases between the germline ends.

The chain uses TRBV7-9 and TRBJ2-3, with D hard to call. Between the trimmed V and J ends, which lost 8 bases and 4 bases, there was a span of 7 bases. The CDR3 covers 11 residues. The germline V gene encodes CDR1 SEHNR and CDR2 FQNEAQ (reference sequence). The CDR3 bases are TGTGCCAGCGGACGGCCAGATACGCAGTATTTT. Protein sequence: CASGRPDTQYF.

This rearrangement joins TRBV19 to TRBJ2-1; 8 bases align to TRBD2. Looked up from germline, CDR1 is LNHDA and CDR2 is SQIVND (reference sequence). V trimming: 8 bases; J trimming: 9 bases; junction bases outside the gene matches: 9. The CDR3 loop spans 13 amino acids. CDR3 loop: CASSGTSWSEQFF. Written as DNA, the CDR3 is TGTGCCAGTTCCGGGACTAGTTGGTCTGAGCAGTTCTTC.

The chain links TRBV11-3 to TRBJ1-1; no definite D call. CDR3 size: 14 residues. Germline V gives CDR1 SGHNT, CDR2 YENEEA. Trimming pared 5 bases from V and 3 bases from J, leaving 13 bases between. CDR3 DNA: TGTGCCAGCAGCCAAGGGCGCTTGTACACTGAAGCTTTCTTT. This encodes CASSQGRLYTEAFF.

The sample holds a few counts of this clone. The identical CDR3 is also encoded by other nucleotide sequences in the sample. This sequence joins TRBV5-4 and TRBJ1-1, with D uncertain. Germline values: CDR1 SGHNT, CDR2 YYREEE (reference sequence). CDR3 length equals 13 residues. V lost 0 bases and J lost 1, with 4 bases in between. The CDR3 DNA follows: TGTGCCAGCAGCTTGGGAGGGAACACTGAAGCTTTCTTT. Amino acid sequence: CASSLGGNTEAFF.

The V and J genes are TRBV2 and TRBJ2-7, with 11 bases matching TRBD2. Germline V gene lookup returns CDR1 SNHLY and CDR2 FYNNEI. The V segment lost 11 bases and the J segment 7 bases; nucleotides outside the gene matches: 25. This CDR3 is 18 amino acids long. CDR3 residues: CARSDRATSGRLRGEQYF. DNA for the CDR3: TGTGCCCGATCGGACAGGGCAACTAGCGGGAGACTCAGGGGTGAGCAGTACTTC.

This clone was seen a single time. CDR3 nucleotide sequence: TGTGCCAGTAGTCCCAACCGGGGTACTGAAGCTTTCTTT. This gives the protein CASSPNRGTEAFF. The gene calls are TRBV19 and TRBJ1-1; D unclear. Germline values: CDR1 LNHDA, CDR2 SQIVND (reference sequence). This CDR3 is built from 13 residues. V was shortened by 5 bases and J by 5 bases, with 12 bases between the two germline ends. Variable domain in full (rest from reference TRBV19 and TRBJ1-1): DGGITQSPKYLFRKEGQNVTLSCEQNLNHDAMYWYRQDPGQGLRLIYYSQIVNDFQKGDIAEGYSVSREKKESFPLTVTSAQKNPTAFYLCASSPNRGTEAFFGQGTRLTVV.

As to this clone: Other DNA sequences within the sample encode an identical CDR3. This chain links TRBV19 with TRBJ2-5; tentative D call: TRBD1 (5 bases). Germline V gene lookup returns CDR1 LNHDA and CDR2 SQIVND (reference sequence). V shed 3 bases and J shed 2 bases, with 10 bases lying between them. The CDR3 has 14 amino acids. In DNA form, the CDR3 reads TGTGCCAGTAGTATTGGTACAGGACAAGAGACCCAGTACTTC. Translating gives CASSIGTGQETQYF.

The DNA of the CDR3 is TGCGCCAGCAGCTTGGATTCAGGGTATTATGGCTACACCTTC. The encoded protein is CASSLDSGYYGYTF. The chain has TRBV5-1 and TRBJ1-2; TRBD1 is a possible D gene (5 bases). Trimming pared 0 bases from V and 5 bases from J, leaving 11 bases between. The CDR3 covers 14 residues. From germline, CDR1 is SGHRS and CDR2 YFSETQ.

The chain links TRBV15 to TRBJ1-5; a possible D gene is TRBD1 (6 bases). This CDR3 has 14 amino acids. Between the trimmed V and J ends, which lost 3 bases and 5 bases, there was a span of 11 bases. CDR1 is LNHNV and CDR2 is YYDKDF in the germline V gene (reference sequence). CDR3 residues: CATSRGGPDQPQHF. The CDR3 nucleotides read TGTGCCACCAGCAGGGGGGGGCCTGATCAGCCCCAGCATTTT. The full variable domain, completed using reference TRBV15 and TRBJ1-5, is DAMVIQNPRYQVTQFGKPVTLSCSQTLNHNVMYWYQQKSSQAPKLLFHYYDKDFNNEADTPDNFQSRRPNTSFCFLDIRSPGLGDTAMYLCATSRGGPDQPQHFGDGTRLSIL.

This chain connects TRBV7-9 to TRBJ2-7, with D possibly TRBD2 on 7 matching bases. The CDR3 is made up of 15 amino acids. With 6 bases removed from V and 7 bases from J, the gap between germline ends came to 22 bases. Germline CDR1 is SEHNR and CDR2 is FQNEAQ (reference sequence). CDR3 sequence: CASSRLNGGLDEQYF. The CDR3 nucleotides read TGTGCCAGCAGTCGACTCAACGGGGGGCTGGATGAGCAGTACTTC.

The genes are TRBV28 and TRBJ2-2, with 10 nucleotides matching TRBD1. After removal of 5 bases from V and 7 bases from J, the junction contained 7 bases not matched to a gene. From germline, CDR1 is MDHEN and CDR2 SYDVKM. CDR3 length equals 15 residues. CDR3 sequence (DNA): TGTGCCAGCAGTCCTCCGGGACAGGGGATCGGGGAGCTGTTTTTT. It translates to CASSPPGQGIGELFF.

The chain combines TRBV6-5 with TRBJ2-2; D is ambiguous. This CDR3 comprises 15 residues. Trimming left V 7 bases short and J 2 bases short, with 14 bases between. Germline V CDR1 and CDR2: MNHEY, SVGAGI. The CDR3 is CASTLVYGNTGELFF. For the CDR3, the DNA is TGTGCCAGCACCCTTGTCTACGGAAACACCGGGGAGCTGTTTTTT.

The rearrangement uses TRBV9 and TRBJ2-2; D is uncertain. V shed 2 bases and J shed 1 base, with 12 bases lying between them. The CDR3 is made up of 16 amino acids. Germline V gives CDR1 SGDLS, CDR2 YYNGEE. The CDR3 DNA follows: TGTGCCAGCAGCGTTTCGGGCTTTGGGAACACCGGGGAGCTGTTTTTT. This gives the protein CASSVSGFGNTGELFF.

The chain combines TRBV7-8 with TRBJ1-1; 12 bases map to TRBD1. The CDR3 extends over 18 amino acids. Germline CDR1 and CDR2: SGHVS and FQNEAQ. V shed 4 bases and J 0 bases; nucleotides not matched to a gene: 9. The CDR3 protein is CASSSWDRGLQMNTEAFF. CDR3 DNA sequence: TGTGCCAGCAGCTCATGGGACAGGGGGCTTCAAATGAACACTGAAGCTTTCTTT. The full variable domain, with the rest looked up from reference TRBV7-8 and TRBJ1-1, is GAGVSQSPRYKVAKRGQDVALRCDPISGHVSLFWYQQALGQGPEFLTYFQNEAQLDKSGLPSDRFFAERPEGSVSTLKIQRTQQEDSAVYLCASSSWDRGLQMNTEAFFGQGTRLTVV.